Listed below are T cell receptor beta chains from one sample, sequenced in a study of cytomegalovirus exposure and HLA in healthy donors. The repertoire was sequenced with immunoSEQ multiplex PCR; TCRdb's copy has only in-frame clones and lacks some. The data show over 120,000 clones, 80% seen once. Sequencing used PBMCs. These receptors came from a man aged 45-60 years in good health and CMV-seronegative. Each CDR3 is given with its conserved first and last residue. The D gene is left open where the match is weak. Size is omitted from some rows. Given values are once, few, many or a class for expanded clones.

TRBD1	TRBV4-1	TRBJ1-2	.	CASSQDGDRGYGYTF	TGCGCCAGCAGCCAAGATGGGGACAGGGGCTATGGCTACACCTTC
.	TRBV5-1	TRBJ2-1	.	CASSFPQGRSNEQFF	TGCGCCAGCAGCTTCCCGCAGGGTCGAAGCAATGAGCAGTTCTTC
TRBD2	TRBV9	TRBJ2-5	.	CASSVGGSGRSLETQYF	TGTGCCAGCAGCGTAGGAGGTAGCGGGAGGAGTCTGGAGACCCAGTACTTC
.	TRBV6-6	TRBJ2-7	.	CASTPRDIFYEQYF	TGTGCCAGCACCCCCCGGGACATCTTCTACGAGCAGTACTTC
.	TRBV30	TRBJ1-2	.	CAWSVPGGSNYGYTF	TGTGCCTGGAGTGTACCGGGGGGAAGTAACTATGGCTACACCTTC
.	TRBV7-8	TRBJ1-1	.	CASSYDSLNTEAFF	TGTGCCAGCAGCTACGACAGCCTGAACACTGAAGCTTTCTTT
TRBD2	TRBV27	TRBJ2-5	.	CASTAGTSQQTQYF	TGTGCCAGCACCGCTGGGACTAGCCAACAGACCCAGTACTTC
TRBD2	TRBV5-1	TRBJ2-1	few	CASSFTSGSVNEQFF	TGCGCCAGCAGCTTCACTAGCGGGAGCGTGAATGAGCAGTTCTTC
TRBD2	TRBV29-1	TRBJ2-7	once	CSVAYREGGYEQYF	TGCAGCGTAGCTTATAGGGAGGGAGGCTACGAGCAGTACTTC
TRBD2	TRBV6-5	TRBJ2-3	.	CASSYSGSGGTDTQYF	TGTGCCAGCAGTTACTCGGGTAGCGGGGGCACAGATACGCAGTATTTT
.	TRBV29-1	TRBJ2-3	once	CSVEGLSTDTQYF	TGCAGCGTTGAGGGACTTAGCACAGATACGCAGTATTTT
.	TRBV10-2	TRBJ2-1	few	CASKQGTSYNEQFF	TGCGCCAGCAAGCAGGGAACCTCCTACAATGAGCAGTTCTTC
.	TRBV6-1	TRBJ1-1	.	CASSEAPGGGKAFF	TGTGCCAGCAGTGAAGCGCCAGGTGGGGGGAAAGCTTTCTTT
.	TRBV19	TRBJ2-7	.	CASSITSSSYEQYF	TGTGCCAGTAGTATTACTAGTTCCTCCTACGAGCAGTACTTC
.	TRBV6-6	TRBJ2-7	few	CASSYSQGHTSYEQYF	TGTGCCAGCAGTTACAGCCAGGGACACACTTCCTACGAGCAGTACTTC
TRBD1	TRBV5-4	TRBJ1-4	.	CASSLIGQGHGNEKLFF	TGTGCCAGCAGCTTGATCGGACAGGGGCATGGTAATGAAAAACTGTTTTTT
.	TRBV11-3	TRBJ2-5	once	CASSLGGRSGETQYF	TGTGCCAGCAGCTTAGGGGGCCGGAGCGGGGAGACCCAGTACTTC
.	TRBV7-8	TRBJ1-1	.	CASSLDRDTEAFF	TGTGCCAGCAGCTTAGACCGGGACACTGAAGCTTTCTTT
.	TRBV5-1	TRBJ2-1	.	CASSSFDNEQFF	TGCGCCAGCAGCAGCTTTGACAATGAGCAGTTCTTC
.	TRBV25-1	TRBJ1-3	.	CASRQGPGNTIYF	TGTGCCAGCAGACAGGGCCCTGGAAACACCATATATTTT
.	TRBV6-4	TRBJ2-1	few	CASRLTVSSSEQFF	TGTGCCAGCAGGCTGACAGTAAGTTCATCGGAGCAGTTCTTC
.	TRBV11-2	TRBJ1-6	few	CASSLGFRVSDNSPLHF	TGTGCCAGCAGCTTAGGTTTCAGGGTGTCAGATAATTCACCCCTCCACTTT
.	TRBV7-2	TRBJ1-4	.	CASSLQDDNEKLFF	TGTGCCAGCAGCTTGCAGGATGACAATGAAAAACTGTTTTTT
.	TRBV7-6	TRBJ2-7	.	CASSPGGRYEQYF	TGTGCCAGCAGCCCCGGCGGGCGCTACGAGCAGTACTTC
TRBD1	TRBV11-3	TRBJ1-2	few	CASSSRAGGPLNYGYTF	TGTGCCAGCAGCTCCCGGGCAGGGGGCCCCCTCAACTATGGCTACACCTTC
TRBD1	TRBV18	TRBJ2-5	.	CASSPLDREETQYF	TGTGCCAGCTCACCATTGGACAGGGAAGAGACCCAGTACTTC
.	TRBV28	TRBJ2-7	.	CASSRGYEQYF	TGTGCCAGCAGTAGGGGGTACGAGCAGTACTTC
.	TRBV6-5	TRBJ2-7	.	CASSYSPGPEQYF	TGTGCCAGCAGTTACTCGCCAGGGCCCGAGCAGTACTTC
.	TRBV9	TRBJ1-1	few	CASSSPQGTNTEAFF	TGTGCCAGCAGCTCTCCTCAGGGGACCAACACTGAAGCTTTCTTT
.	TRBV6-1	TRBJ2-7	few	CASSGRGGGAPSSYEQYF	TGTGCCAGCAGTGGCCGAGGAGGGGGCGCCCCGAGCTCCTACGAGCAGTACTTC
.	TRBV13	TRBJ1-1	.	CASSALGGDTEAFF	TGTGCCAGCAGCGCCCTCGGGGGGGACACTGAAGCTTTCTTT
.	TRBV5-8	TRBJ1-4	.	CASSKTGRWSEKLFF	TGTGCCAGCAGCAAGACAGGTCGTTGGTCTGAAAAACTGTTTTTT
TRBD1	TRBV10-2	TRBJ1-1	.	CASSVRQGNTEAFF	TGCGCCAGCAGTGTCCGACAGGGGAACACTGAAGCTTTCTTT
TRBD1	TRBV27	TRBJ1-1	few	CASSLSVGTGPNEAFF	TGTGCCAGCAGTTTATCGGTGGGGACAGGGCCGAATGAAGCTTTCTTT
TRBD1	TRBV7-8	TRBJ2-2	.	CASSQPGGPSTGELFF	TGTGCCAGCAGCCAACCAGGGGGTCCGTCCACCGGGGAGCTGTTTTTT
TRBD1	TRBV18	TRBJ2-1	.	CASSPPGQGYNEQFF	TGTGCCAGCTCACCACCGGGACAGGGGTACAATGAGCAGTTCTTC
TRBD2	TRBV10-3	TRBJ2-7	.	CAIAGGAYEQYF	TGTGCCATCGCTGGGGGGGCCTACGAGCAGTACTTC
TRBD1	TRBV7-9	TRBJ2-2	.	CASSLTGGLSTGELFF	TGTGCCAGCAGCTTGACAGGGGGACTCAGTACCGGGGAGCTGTTTTTT
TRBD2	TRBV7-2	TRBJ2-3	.	CASSLARGGGDTQYF	TGTGCCAGCAGCTTAGCCCGGGGGGGCGGAGATACGCAGTATTTT
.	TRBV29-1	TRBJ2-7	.	CSVLTGRYEQYF	TGCAGCGTTCTTACAGGTCGTTACGAGCAGTACTTC
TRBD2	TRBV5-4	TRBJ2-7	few	CASSLQAGNYEQYF	TGTGCCAGCAGCTTGCAAGCGGGAAATTACGAGCAGTACTTC
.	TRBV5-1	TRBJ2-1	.	CASRGRVDNEQFF	TGCGCCAGCAGGGGCAGGGTGGACAATGAGCAGTTCTTC
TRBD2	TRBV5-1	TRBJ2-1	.	CASSKMTSGNNEQFF	TGCGCCAGCAGTAAGATGACTAGCGGGAATAACGAGCAGTTCTTC
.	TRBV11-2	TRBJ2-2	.	CASSYWEGTTTGELFF	TGTGCCAGCAGCTATTGGGAAGGGACAACCACCGGGGAGCTGTTTTTT
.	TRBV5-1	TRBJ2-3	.	CASSPPTEIVTDTQYF	TGCGCCAGCAGCCCCCCGACAGAAATAGTCACAGATACGCAGTATTTT